This T cell receptor (beta chain) was obtained from a study of blood T cell repertoires in COVID-19. The data were produced by immunoSEQ multiplex PCR, yet TCRdb's version contains in-frame clones alone and is incomplete. The data show 150,000 to 200,000 clones, approximately 79% seen once. Sequencing used peripheral blood. This receptor was taken from a woman aged 40 to 55 with COVID-19, enrolled during active disease.

Written as DNA, the CDR3 is TGTGCCAGTAGGAGGACAGGCGTCAGTGAAAAACTGTTTTTT. Translated, it gives CASRRTGVSEKLFF. This rearrangement joins TRBV7-9 to TRBJ1-4; 7 bases map to TRBD1. The CDR3 contains 14 residues. Losses at the gene ends were 9 bases for V and 7 bases for J; bases not matched to a gene: 11. CDR1 and CDR2 (germline): SEHNR, FQNEAQ (reference sequence).